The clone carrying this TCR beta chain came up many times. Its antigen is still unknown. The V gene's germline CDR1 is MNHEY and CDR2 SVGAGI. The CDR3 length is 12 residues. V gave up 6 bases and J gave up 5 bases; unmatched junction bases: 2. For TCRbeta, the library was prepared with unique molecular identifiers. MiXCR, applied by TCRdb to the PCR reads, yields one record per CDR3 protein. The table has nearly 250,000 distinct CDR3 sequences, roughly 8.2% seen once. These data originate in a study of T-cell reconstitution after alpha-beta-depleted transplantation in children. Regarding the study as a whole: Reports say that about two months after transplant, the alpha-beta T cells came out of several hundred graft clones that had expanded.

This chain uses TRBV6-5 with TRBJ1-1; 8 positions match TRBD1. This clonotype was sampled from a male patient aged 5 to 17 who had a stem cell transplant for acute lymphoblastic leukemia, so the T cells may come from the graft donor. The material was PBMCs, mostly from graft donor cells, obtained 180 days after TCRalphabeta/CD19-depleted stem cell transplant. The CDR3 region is CASSNRGTEAFF. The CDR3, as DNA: TGTGCCAGCAGCAACAGGGGGACTGAAGCTTTCTTT.